This T cell receptor beta chain was profiled in a study of T cell responses to AZD1222 COVID-19 vaccine. Study-level findings and limits: Most donors were white British, females outnumbered males, and clonal diversity was possibly underestimated.

Sequenced by immunoSEQ multiplex PCR; TCRdb stores in-frame clones only, minus some. The sample has over 70,000 clones; approximately 86% are singletons. Comment on this clone: Antigen: not known.

This CDR3 contains 16 residues. Germline V CDR1 and CDR2: LGHDT, YNNKEL (reference sequence). Deletions cut 4 bases from V and 5 bases from J, with 20 bases between. The receptor was derived from an adult in good health. The gene calls are TRBV3-1 (or the pseudogene TRBV3-2) and TRBJ2-5; possible D gene TRBD2, 6 bases. Source: peripheral blood, taken on day 0 of AZD1222 vaccination. The CDR3 region is CASSLGRLGLLETQYF. The CDR3, as DNA: TGTGCCAGCAGCCTAGGCAGACTAGGACTGCTGGAGACCCAGTACTTC.